This record concerns one T cell receptor (beta chain) sequence. The antigen is undetermined. A much larger clone is a single base away; this may be a read error. The CDR3 sequence is 16 residues long. The germline CDR1 and CDR2 sequences are MNHEY and SVGAGI. The data derive from a study of T cells in Graves' hyperthyroidism and ophthalmopathy. Findings and limits, study-wide: Ophthalmopathy prediction by the model preceded onset by a median approximately 6.9 months.

Amplification targeted TCR beta CDR3 regions from RNA transcripts. RT-PCR in the first round (using the HTBI primer set) targeted the TCR CDR3. In TCRdb, the multiplex PCR reads were re-called with MiXCR into one record per CDR3 protein. The data hold some 570,000 distinct CDR3 sequences, with approximately 15% observed a single time. This TCR was recovered from a woman between 18 and 29 years old with Graves' ophthalmopathy. Source material: blood. The V and J genes are TRBV6-5 and TRBJ2-7; the match to TRBD1 covers 7 bases. The CDR3 DNA reads TGTGCCAGCAGTTACTCGGTGGACAGGAGCTCCTACAAGCAGTACTTC. It codes for CASSYSVDRSSYKQYF.